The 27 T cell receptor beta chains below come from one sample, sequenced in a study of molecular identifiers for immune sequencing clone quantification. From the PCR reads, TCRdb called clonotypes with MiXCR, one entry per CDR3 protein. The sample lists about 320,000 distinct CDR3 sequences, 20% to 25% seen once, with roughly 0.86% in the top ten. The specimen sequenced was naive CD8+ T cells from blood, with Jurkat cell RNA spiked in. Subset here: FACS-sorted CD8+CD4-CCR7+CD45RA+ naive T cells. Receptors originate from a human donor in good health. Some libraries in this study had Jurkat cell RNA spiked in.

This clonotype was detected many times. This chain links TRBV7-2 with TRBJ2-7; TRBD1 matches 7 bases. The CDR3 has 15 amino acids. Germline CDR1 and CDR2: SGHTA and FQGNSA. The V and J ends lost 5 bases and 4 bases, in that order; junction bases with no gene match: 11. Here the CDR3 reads CASSPLTGQLYEQYF. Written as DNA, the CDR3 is TGTGCCAGCAGCCCTCTGACGGGACAGCTGTACGAGCAGTACTTC.

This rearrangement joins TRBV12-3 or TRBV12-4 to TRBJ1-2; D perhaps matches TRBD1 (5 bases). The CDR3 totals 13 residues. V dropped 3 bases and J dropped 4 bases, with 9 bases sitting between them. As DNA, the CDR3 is TGTGCCAGCAGTTTCGGAGACAGCTATGGCTACACCTTC. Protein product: CASSFGDSYGYTF.

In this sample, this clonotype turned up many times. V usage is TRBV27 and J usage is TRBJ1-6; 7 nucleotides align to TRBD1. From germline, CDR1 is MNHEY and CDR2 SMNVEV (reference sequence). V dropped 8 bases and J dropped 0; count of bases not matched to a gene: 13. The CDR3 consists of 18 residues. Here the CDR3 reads CASGPQGVQGSYNSPLHF. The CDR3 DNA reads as TGTGCCAGCGGGCCCCAGGGGGTACAGGGCTCCTATAATTCACCCCTCCACTTT.

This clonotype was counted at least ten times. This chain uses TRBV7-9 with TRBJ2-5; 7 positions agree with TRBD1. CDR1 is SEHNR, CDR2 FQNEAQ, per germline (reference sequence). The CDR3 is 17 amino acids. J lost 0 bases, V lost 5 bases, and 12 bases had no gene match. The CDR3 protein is CASSPMTAGTDQETQYF. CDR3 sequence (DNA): TGTGCCAGCAGCCCTATGACTGCCGGGACAGACCAAGAGACCCAGTACTTC.

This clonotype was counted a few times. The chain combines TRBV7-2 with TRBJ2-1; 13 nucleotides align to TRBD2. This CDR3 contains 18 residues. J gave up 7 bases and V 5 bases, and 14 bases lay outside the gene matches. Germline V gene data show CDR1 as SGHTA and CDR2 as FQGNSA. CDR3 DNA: TGTGCCAGCAGCCCAATAATAAAGACTAGCGGGGGGTTAAATGAGCAGTTCTTC. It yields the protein CASSPIIKTSGGLNEQFF.

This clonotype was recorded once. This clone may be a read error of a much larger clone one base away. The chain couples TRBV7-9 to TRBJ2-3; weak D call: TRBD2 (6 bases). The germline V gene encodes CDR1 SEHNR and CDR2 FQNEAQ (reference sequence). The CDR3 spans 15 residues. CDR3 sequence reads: CASSFLAVRTDAQYF. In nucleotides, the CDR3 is TGTGCCAGCAGCTTTTTAGCGGTTCGCACAGATGCGCAGTATTTT.

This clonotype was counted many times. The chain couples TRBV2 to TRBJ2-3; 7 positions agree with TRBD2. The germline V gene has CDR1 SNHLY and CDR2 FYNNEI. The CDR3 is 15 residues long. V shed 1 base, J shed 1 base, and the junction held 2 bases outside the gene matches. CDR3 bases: TGTGCCAGCAGTGAAGGAGGGAGGGGCACAGATACGCAGTATTTT. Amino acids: CASSEGGRGTDTQYF.

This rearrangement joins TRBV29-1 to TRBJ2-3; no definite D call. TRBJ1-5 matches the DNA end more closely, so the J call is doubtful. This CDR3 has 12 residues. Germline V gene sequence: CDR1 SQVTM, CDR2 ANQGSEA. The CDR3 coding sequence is TGCAGCGTTATATTGCCCGCAGATACGCAGCATTTT. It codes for CSVILPADTQHF.

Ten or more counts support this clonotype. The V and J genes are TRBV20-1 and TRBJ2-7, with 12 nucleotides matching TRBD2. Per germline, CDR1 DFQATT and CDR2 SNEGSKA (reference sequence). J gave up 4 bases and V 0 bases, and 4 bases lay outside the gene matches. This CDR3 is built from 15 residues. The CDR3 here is CSARDLTSGGYEQYF. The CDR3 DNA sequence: TGCAGTGCTAGAGATTTGACTAGCGGGGGATACGAGCAGTACTTC.

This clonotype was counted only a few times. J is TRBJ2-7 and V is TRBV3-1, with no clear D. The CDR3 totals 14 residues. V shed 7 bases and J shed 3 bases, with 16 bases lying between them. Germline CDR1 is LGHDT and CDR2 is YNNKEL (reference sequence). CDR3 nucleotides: TGTGCCAGCACCAACCTGGCTGCAGACTACGAGCAGTACTTC. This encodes CASTNLAADYEQYF.

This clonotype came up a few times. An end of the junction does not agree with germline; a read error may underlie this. CDR3: CASSLGGPNQPRHF. CDR3 nucleotide sequence: TGTGCCAGCAGTCTAGGAGGCCCCAATCAGCCCCGGCATTTT. The chain combines TRBV12-3 or TRBV12-4 with TRBJ1-5; D unresolved. This CDR3 has 14 residues.

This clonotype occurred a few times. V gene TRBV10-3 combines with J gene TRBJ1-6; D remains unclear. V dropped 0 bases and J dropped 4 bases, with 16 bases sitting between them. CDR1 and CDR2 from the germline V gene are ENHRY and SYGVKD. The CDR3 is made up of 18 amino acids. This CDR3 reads CAISESNSGNPYNSPLHF. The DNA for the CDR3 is TGTGCCATCAGTGAGTCGAATTCGGGGAACCCATATAATTCACCCCTCCACTTT.

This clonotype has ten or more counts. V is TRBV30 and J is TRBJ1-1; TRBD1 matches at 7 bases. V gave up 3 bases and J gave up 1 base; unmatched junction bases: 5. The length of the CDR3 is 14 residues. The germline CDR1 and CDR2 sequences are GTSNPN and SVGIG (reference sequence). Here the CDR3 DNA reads TGTGCCTGGAGAGAGGGGGCGGAGAACACTGAAGCTTTCTTT. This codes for CAWREGAENTEAFF.

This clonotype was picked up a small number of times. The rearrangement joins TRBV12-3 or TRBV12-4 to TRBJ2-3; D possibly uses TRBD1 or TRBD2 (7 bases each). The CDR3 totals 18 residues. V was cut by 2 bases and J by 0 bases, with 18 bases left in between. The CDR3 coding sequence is TGTGCCAGCAGTTTAAAGGGGAGGGACAGCGCTAGCACAGATACGCAGTATTTT. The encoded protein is CASSLKGRDSASTDTQYF.

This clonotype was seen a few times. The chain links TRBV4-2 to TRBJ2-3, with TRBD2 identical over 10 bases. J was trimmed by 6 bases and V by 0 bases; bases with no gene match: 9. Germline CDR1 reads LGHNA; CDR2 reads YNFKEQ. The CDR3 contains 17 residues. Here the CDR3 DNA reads TGTGCCAGCAGCCAAGATGGGTCTAGCGGGAGAGAGGATACGCAGTATTTT. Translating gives CASSQDGSSGREDTQYF.

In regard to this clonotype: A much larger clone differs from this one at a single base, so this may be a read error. CDR3 nucleotide sequence: TGTGCCAGCAGTTCCTCGAGCGCTCAGTCCCAGCATTTT. Its protein is CASSSSSAQSQHF. The chain uses TRBV25-1 and TRBJ1-5; D remains unclear. This CDR3 region has 13 residues. Looked up from germline, CDR1 is MGHDK and CDR2 is SYGVNS.

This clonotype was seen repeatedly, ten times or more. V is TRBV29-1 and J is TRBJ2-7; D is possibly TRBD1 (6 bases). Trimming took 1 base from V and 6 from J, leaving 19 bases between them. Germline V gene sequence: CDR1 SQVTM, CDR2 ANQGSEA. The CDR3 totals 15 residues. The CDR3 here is CSVEGSGPTGFEQYF. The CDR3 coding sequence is TGCAGCGTTGAAGGGTCGGGACCGACAGGTTTCGAGCAGTACTTC.

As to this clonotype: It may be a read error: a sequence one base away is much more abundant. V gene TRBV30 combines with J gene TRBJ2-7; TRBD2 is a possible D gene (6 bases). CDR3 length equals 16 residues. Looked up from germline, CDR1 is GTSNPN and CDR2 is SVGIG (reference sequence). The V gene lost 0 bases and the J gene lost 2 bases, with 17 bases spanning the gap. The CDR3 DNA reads TGTGCCTGGAGTGTCCGGACTGGCGGGAATACCTACGAGCAGTACTTC. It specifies CAWSVRTGGNTYEQYF.

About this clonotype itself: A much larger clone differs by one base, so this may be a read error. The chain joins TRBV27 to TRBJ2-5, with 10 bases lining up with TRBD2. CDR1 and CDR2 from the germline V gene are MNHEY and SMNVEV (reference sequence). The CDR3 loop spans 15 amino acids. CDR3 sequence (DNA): TGTACCAGCAGTTTTCTAGCGGGGGACCAAGAGACCCAGTACTTC. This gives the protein CTSSFLAGDQETQYF.

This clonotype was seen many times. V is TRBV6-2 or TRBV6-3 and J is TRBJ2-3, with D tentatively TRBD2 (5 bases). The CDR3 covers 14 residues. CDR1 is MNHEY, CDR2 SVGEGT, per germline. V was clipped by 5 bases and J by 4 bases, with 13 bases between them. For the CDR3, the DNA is TGTGCCAGCAGTCCTCTAGTCGGGGCAGATACGCAGTATTTT. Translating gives CASSPLVGADTQYF.

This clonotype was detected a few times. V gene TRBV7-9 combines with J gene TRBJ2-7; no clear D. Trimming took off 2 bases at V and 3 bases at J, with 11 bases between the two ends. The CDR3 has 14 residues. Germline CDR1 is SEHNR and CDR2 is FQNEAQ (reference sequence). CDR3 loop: CASSLKDRHYEQYF. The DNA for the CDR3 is TGTGCCAGCAGCTTAAAGGACCGACACTACGAGCAGTACTTC.

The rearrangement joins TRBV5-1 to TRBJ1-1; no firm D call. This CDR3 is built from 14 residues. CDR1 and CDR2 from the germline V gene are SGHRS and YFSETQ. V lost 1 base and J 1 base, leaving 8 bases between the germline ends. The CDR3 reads CASSLSQTNTEAFF. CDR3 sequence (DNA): TGCGCCAGCAGCTTGTCACAGACGAACACTGAAGCTTTCTTT.

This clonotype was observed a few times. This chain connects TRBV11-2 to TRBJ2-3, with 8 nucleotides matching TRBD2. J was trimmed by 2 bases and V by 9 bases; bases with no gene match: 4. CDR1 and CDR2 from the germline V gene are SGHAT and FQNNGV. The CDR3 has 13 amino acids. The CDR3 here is CASLAGFTDTQYF. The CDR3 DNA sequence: TGTGCCAGTTTAGCGGGGTTCACAGATACGCAGTATTTT.

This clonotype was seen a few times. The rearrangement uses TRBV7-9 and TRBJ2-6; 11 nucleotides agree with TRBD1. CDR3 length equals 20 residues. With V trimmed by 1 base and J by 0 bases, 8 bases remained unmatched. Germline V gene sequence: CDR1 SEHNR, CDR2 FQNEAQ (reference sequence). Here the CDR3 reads CASSLVSGTGGFSGANVLTF. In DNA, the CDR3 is TGTGCCAGCAGCTTAGTCTCCGGGACAGGGGGGTTCTCTGGGGCCAACGTCCTGACTTTC.

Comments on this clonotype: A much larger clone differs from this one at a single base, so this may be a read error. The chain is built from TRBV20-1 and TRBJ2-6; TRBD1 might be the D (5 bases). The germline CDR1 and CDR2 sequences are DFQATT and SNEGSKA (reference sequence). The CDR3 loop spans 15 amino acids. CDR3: CSARDGNSGANVRTF. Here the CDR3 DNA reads TGCAGTGCTAGAGATGGCAACTCTGGGGCCAACGTCCGGACTTTC.

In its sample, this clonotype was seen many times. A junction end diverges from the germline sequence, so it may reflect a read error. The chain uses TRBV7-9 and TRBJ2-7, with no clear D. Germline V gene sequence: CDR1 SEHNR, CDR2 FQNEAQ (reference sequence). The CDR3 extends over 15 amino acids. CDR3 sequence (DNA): TGTGCCAGCAGCGAAGCACCCCTGACCTCCGACGAGCAGTACTTC. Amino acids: CASSEAPLTSDEQYF. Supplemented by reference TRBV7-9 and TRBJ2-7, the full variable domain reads DTGVSQNPRHKITKRGQNVTFRCDPISEHNRLYWYRQTLGQGPEFLTYFQNEAQLEKSRLLSDRFSAERPKGSFSTLEIQRTEQGDSAMYLCASSEAPLTSDEQYFGPGTRLTVT.

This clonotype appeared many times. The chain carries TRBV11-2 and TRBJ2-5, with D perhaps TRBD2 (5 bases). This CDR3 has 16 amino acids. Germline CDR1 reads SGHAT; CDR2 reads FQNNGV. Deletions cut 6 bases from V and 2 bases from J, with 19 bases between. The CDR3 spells CASRLSRRNVQETQYF. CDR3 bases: TGTGCCAGCAGGTTATCCCGGAGGAACGTACAAGAGACCCAGTACTTC.